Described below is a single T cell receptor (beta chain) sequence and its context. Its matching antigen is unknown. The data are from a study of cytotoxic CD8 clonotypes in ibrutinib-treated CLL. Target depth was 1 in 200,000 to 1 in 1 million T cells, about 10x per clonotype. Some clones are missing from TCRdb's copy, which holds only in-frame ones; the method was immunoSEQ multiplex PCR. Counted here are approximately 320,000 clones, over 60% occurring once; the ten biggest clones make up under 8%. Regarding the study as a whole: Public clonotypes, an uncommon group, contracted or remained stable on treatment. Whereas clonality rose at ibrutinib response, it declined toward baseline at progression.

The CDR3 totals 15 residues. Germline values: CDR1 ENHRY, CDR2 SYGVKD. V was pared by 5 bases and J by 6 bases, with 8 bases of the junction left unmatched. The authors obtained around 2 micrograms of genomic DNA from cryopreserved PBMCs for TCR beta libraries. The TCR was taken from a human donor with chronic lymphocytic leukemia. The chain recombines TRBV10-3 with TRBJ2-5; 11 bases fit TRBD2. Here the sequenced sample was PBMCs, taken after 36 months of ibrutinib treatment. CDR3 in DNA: TGTGCCATCAGTCTAGCGGGGGGTCTGGCTAAGACCCAGTACTTC. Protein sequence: CAISLAGGLAKTQYF.